This T cell receptor beta chain is drawn from a study of CD8 T cells in ankylosing spondylitis. TCRdb analysed the 5' RACE reads with MiXCR anew, one entry per CDR3 protein. This table holds hundreds of thousands of distinct CDR3 sequences, 20% to 30% found once. Study-level results: A number of the motif variants had already been described in reactive arthritis synovial fluid and blood. Blood from ankylosing spondylitis patients appeared to carry a characteristic roughly 8-variant TCR beta motif.

About this clonotype itself: Its cognate antigen is unknown.

The sequence was obtained from a male donor with ankylosing spondylitis. The sample taken for sequencing was blood, either unsorted or a sorted T cell fraction (not recorded which).

CDR3 protein: CASSRNTGSTDTQYF. The CDR3 coding sequence is TGTGCCAGCAGCCGGAATACAGGTAGCACAGATACGCAGTATTTT. The J gene is TRBJ2-3, the V gene TRBV5-5; possibly TRBD1 for D (5 bases). Trimming cost V 4 bases and J 0 bases, with 12 bases left between them. The CDR3 sequence is 15 residues long. Germline CDR1 and CDR2: SGHKS and YYEKEE (reference sequence).